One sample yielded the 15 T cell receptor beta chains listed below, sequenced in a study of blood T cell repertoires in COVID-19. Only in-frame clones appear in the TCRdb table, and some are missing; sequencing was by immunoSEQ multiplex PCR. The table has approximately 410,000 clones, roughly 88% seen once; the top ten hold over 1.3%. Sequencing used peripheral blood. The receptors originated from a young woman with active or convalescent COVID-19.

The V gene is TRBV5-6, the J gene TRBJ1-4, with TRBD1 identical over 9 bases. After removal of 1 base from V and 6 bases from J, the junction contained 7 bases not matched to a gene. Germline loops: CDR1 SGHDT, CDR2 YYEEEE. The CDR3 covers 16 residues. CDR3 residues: CASSLNRGRLDEKLFF. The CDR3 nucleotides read TGTGCCAGCAGCTTGAACAGGGGGCGCCTGGATGAAAAACTGTTTTTT.

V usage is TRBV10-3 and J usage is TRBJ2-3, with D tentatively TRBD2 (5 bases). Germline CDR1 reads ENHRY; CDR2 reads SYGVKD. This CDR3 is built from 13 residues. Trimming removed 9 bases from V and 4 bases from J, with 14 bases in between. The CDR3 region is CAMGRDVADTQYF. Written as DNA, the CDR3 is TGTGCCATGGGCCGGGATGTGGCAGATACGCAGTATTTT.

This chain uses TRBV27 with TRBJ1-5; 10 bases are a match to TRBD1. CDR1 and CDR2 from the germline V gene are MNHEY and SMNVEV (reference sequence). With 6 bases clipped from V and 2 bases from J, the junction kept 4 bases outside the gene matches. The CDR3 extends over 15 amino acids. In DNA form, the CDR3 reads TGTGCCAGCAGATCCGGGACAGGGGGCAATCAGCCCCAGCATTTT. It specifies CASRSGTGGNQPQHF.

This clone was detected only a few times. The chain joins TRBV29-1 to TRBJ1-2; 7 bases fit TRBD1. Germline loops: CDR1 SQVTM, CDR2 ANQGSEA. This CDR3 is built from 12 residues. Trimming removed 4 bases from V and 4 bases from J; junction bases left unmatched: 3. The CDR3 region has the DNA TGCAGCGTTGTCTCAGGGGGCTATGGCTACACCTTC. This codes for CSVVSGGYGYTF. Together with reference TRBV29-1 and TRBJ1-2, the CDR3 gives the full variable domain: SAVISQKPSRDICQRGTSLTIQCQVDSQVTMMFWYRQQPGQSLTLIATANQGSEATYESGFVIDKFPISRPNLTFSTLTVSNMSPEDSSIYLCSVVSGGYGYTFGSGTRLTVV.

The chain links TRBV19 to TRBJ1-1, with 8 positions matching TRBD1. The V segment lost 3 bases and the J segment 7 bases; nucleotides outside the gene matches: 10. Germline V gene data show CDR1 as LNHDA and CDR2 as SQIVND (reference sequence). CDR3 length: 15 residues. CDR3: CASSIQGARAHEAFF. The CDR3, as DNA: TGTGCCAGTAGTATCCAGGGGGCGCGGGCTCATGAAGCTTTCTTT. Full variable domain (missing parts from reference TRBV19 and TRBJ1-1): DGGITQSPKYLFRKEGQNVTLSCEQNLNHDAMYWYRQDPGQGLRLIYYSQIVNDFQKGDIAEGYSVSREKKESFPLTVTSAQKNPTAFYLCASSIQGARAHEAFFGQGTRLTVV.

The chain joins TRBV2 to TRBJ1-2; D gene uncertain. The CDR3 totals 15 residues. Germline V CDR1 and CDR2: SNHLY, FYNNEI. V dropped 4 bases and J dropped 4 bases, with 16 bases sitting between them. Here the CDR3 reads CASSVGEGEIYGYTF. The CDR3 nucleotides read TGTGCCAGCAGTGTAGGTGAGGGAGAAATCTATGGCTACACCTTC.

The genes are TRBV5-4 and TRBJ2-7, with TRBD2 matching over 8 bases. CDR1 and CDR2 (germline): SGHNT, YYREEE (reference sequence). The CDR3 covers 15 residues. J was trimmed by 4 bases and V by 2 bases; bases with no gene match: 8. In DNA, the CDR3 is TGTGCCAGCAGCTTAGATTCCGGGAGGGGATACGAGCAGTACTTC. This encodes CASSLDSGRGYEQYF.

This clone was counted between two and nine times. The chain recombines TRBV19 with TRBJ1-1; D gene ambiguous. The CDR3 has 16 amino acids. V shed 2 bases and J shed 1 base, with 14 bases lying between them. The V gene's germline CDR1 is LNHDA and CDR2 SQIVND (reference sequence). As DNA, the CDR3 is TGTGCCAGTAGTATACGACACGAGAGACCGAACACTGAAGCTTTCTTT. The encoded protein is CASSIRHERPNTEAFF.

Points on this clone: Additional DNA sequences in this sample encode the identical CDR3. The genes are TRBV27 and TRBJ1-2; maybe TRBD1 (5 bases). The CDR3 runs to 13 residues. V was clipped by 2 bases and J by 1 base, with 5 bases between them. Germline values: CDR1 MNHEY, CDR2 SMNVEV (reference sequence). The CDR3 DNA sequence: TGTGCCAGCAGTTTACAGGGTAACTATGGCTACACCTTC. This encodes CASSLQGNYGYTF.

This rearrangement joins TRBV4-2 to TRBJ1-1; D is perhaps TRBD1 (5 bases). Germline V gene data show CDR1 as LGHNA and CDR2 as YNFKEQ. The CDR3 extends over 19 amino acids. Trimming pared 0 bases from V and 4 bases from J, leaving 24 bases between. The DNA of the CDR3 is TGTGCCAGCAGCCAAGATTCTTTCGCGTTGGGGGGAAAGAGCACTGAAGCTTTCTTT. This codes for CASSQDSFALGGKSTEAFF.

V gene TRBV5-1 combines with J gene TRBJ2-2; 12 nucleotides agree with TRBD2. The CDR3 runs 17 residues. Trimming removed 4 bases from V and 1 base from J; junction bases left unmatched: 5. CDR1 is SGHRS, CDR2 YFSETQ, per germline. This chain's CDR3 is CASSRLAGAKNTGELFF. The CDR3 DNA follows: TGCGCCAGCAGCCGACTAGCGGGAGCTAAGAACACCGGGGAGCTGTTTTTT.

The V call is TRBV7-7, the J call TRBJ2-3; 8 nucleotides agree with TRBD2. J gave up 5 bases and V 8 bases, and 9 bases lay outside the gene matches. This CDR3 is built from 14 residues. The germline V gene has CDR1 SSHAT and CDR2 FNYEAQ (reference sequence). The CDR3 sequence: CASSPGGKIDTQYF. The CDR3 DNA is TGTGCCAGCTCTCCGGGGGGGAAAATAGATACGCAGTATTTT.

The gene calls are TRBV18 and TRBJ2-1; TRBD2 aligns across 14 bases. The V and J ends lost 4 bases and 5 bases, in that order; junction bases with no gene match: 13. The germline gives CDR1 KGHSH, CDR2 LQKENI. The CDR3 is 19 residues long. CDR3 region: CASSHTTGTSGRTNNEQFF. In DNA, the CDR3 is TGTGCCAGCTCACATACGACCGGGACTAGCGGGAGAACCAACAATGAGCAGTTCTTC. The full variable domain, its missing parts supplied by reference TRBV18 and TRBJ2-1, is NAGVMQNPRHLVRRRGQEARLRCSPMKGHSHVYWYRQLPEEGLKFMVYLQKENIIDESGMPKERFSAEFPKEGPSILRIQQVVRGDSAAYFCASSHTTGTSGRTNNEQFFGPGTRLTVL.

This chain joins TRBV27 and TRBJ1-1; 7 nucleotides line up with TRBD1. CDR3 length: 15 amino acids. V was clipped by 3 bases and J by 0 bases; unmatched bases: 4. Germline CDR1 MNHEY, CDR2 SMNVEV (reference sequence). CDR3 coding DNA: TGTGCCAGCAGTTTGACAGGGCTTATGAACACTGAAGCTTTCTTT. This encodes CASSLTGLMNTEAFF.

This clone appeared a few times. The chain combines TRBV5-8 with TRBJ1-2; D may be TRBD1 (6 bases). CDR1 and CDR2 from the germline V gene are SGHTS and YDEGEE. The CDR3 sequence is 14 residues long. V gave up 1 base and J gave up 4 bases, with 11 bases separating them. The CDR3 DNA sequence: TGTGCCAGCAGCTTGCTGGGGGCCAGCTATGGCTACACCTTC. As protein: CASSLLGASYGYTF.